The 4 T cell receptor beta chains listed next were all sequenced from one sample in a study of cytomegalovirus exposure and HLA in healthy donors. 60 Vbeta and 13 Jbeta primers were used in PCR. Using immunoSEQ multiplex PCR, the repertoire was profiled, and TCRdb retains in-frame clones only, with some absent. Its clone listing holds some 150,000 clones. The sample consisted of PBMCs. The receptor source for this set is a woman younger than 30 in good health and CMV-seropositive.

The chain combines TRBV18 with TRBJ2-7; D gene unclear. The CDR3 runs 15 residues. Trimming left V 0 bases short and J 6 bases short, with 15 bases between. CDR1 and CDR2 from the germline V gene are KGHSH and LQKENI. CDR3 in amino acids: CASSPPAGYGTEQYF. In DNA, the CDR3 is TGTGCCAGCTCACCACCAGCCGGGTACGGAACCGAGCAGTACTTC.

The CDR3 DNA follows: TGTGCCTGGGGGACAGGGTCTGGAAACACCATATATTTT. This codes for CAWGTGSGNTIYF. The chain uses TRBV30 and TRBJ1-3; 9 bases are a match to TRBD1. The CDR3 extends over 13 amino acids. Losses at the gene ends were 5 bases for V and 1 base for J; bases not matched to a gene: 0. Looked up from germline, CDR1 is GTSNPN and CDR2 is SVGIG (reference sequence).

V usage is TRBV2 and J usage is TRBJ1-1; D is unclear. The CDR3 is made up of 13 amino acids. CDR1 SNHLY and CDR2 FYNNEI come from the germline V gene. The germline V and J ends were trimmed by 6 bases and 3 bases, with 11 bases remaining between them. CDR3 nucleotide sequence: TGTGCCAGCAGGTCCCCGGGGTACACTGAAGCTTTCTTT. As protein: CASRSPGYTEAFF.

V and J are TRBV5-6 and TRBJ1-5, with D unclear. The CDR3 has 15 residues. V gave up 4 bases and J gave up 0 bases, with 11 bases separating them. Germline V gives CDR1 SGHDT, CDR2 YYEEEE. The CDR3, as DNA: TGTGCCAGCAGCCTAGTGTTAGTTAGCAATCAGCCCCAGCATTTT. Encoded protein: CASSLVLVSNQPQHF.